The 12 T cell receptor beta chains reported below all come from one sample, sequenced in a study of shared clonotypes between healthy human individuals. Using immunoSEQ multiplex PCR, the repertoire was profiled, and TCRdb retains in-frame clones only, with some absent. The sample lists about 680,000 clones, around 73% occurring once. Material for sequencing was memory CD4+ T cells sorted from blood. This sample's subset: CD45RA-negative fraction. These receptors all stem from a young woman in good health.

This clone was seen just once. The chain carries TRBV5-6 and TRBJ1-1; tentatively, D is TRBD1 (6 bases). This CDR3 contains 14 residues. Deletions cut 0 bases from V and 5 bases from J, with 11 bases between. CDR1 and CDR2 from the germline V gene are SGHDT and YYEEEE. The CDR3 sequence: CASSLGGRFTEAFF. The CDR3 region has the DNA TGTGCCAGCAGCTTGGGGGGGCGTTTTACTGAAGCTTTCTTT. The entire variable domain, with the rest obtained from reference TRBV5-6 and TRBJ1-1, is as follows: DAGVTQSPTHLIKTRGQQVTLRCSPKSGHDTVSWYQQALGQGPQFIFQYYEEEERQRGNFPDRFSGHQFPNYSSELNVNALLLGDSALYLCASSLGGRFTEAFFGQGTRLTVV.

The V and J genes are TRBV10-3 and TRBJ1-2; D gene uncertain. The V end was cut by 6 bases, the J end by 6 bases, with 23 bases between. The CDR3 loop spans 16 amino acids. Germline V gives CDR1 ENHRY, CDR2 SYGVKD. CDR3 in DNA: TGTGCCATCAGGCCTGCGGTATGGGCAGCTCAGGATGGCTACACCTTC. Residues: CAIRPAVWAAQDGYTF.

The chain joins TRBV5-4 to TRBJ1-1; TRBD1 might be the D (6 bases). V was shortened by 6 bases and J by 8 bases, with 23 bases between the two germline ends. This CDR3 spans 15 amino acids. Germline loops: CDR1 SGHNT, CDR2 YYREEE (reference sequence). This CDR3 is CASIPAGGLRSEAFF. For the CDR3, the DNA is TGTGCCAGCATTCCAGCGGGGGGGCTAAGGTCCGAAGCTTTCTTT. The full variable domain, completed using reference TRBV5-4 and TRBJ1-1, is ETGVTQSPTHLIKTRGQQVTLRCSSQSGHNTVSWYQQALGQGPQFIFQYYREEENGRGNFPPRFSGLQFPNYSSELNVNALELDDSALYLCASIPAGGLRSEAFFGQGTRLTVV.

V gene TRBV27 combines with J gene TRBJ2-1, with 8 bases that match TRBD2. J was trimmed by 1 base and V by 6 bases; bases with no gene match: 11. The CDR3 spans 17 residues. From germline, CDR1 is MNHEY and CDR2 SMNVEV (reference sequence). The chain's CDR3 is CASRRASGRASYNEQFF. The CDR3 DNA sequence: TGTGCCAGCAGACGAGCCAGCGGGAGAGCGTCCTACAATGAGCAGTTCTTC.

The gene calls are TRBV19 and TRBJ2-7, with D possibly TRBD1 on 6 matching bases. CDR1 and CDR2 from the germline V gene are LNHDA and SQIVND (reference sequence). There are 15 residues in the CDR3. Trimming left V 4 bases short and J 0 bases short, with 13 bases between. This CDR3 reads CASSNQGKASYEQYF. In DNA, the CDR3 is TGTGCCAGTAGTAACCAGGGGAAGGCCTCCTACGAGCAGTACTTC.

This rearrangement joins TRBV6-1 to TRBJ2-1, with 12 bases that match TRBD2. This CDR3 is 15 amino acids long. V dropped 7 bases and J dropped 5; count of bases not matched to a gene: 6. Germline V gene lookup returns CDR1 MNHNS and CDR2 SASEGT. DNA of the CDR3: TGTGCCAGCATTATGACTAGCGGGAGACACAATGAGCAGTTCTTC. Protein: CASIMTSGRHNEQFF.

V gene TRBV2 combines with J gene TRBJ2-7, with D possibly matching TRBD1 (6 bases). V lost 4 bases and J lost 2, with 12 bases in between. Germline CDR1 is SNHLY and CDR2 is FYNNEI. This CDR3 is built from 14 residues. CDR3 sequence: CASSVGSGAYEQYF. The DNA for the CDR3 is TGTGCCAGCAGTGTCGGGTCAGGGGCCTACGAGCAGTACTTC.

This chain uses TRBV5-1 with TRBJ1-1; D perhaps matches TRBD1 (5 bases). The CDR3 has 14 residues. The V gene lost 7 bases and the J gene lost 2 bases, with 15 bases spanning the gap. CDR1 and CDR2 (germline): SGHRS, YFSETQ. The CDR3 region has the DNA TGCGCCAGCGTCCCGGGACCGAGTAACACTGAAGCTTTCTTT. Amino acid sequence: CASVPGPSNTEAFF.

This chain uses TRBV2 with TRBJ2-5, with 9 bases matching TRBD1. Germline trimming cut 11 bases from V and 4 bases from J; bases unmatched to any gene: 11. Germline-derived CDR1 and CDR2 are SNHLY and FYNNEI. The CDR3 runs 14 residues. CDR3 bases: TGTGCCGGGTGCCGGGACAGGGTTGCAGAGACCCAGTACTTC. Amino acids: CAGCRDRVAETQYF.

The V and J genes are TRBV4-1 and TRBJ2-7; 8 bases fit TRBD2. The CDR3 runs to 15 residues. The V gene's germline CDR1 is MGHRA and CDR2 YSYEKL. V lost 4 bases to trimming and J lost 4 bases; unmatched junction nucleotides: 9. DNA for the CDR3: TGCGCCAGCAGCCCCAGCGGGAGTAACTCGTACGAGCAGTACTTC. Amino acids: CASSPSGSNSYEQYF.

J is TRBJ1-2 and V is TRBV11-2; 9 positions match TRBD1. This CDR3 spans 17 amino acids. CDR1 and CDR2 (germline): SGHAT, FQNNGV. V lost 1 base, J lost 3 bases, and 9 bases stayed unmatched. CDR3 sequence reads: CASSLGTGAGSYYGYTF. CDR3 DNA: TGTGCCAGCAGCTTAGGGACAGGGGCCGGCTCCTACTATGGCTACACCTTC.

The chain recombines TRBV19 with TRBJ2-7; 9 bases line up with TRBD1. CDR1 and CDR2 from the germline V gene are LNHDA and SQIVND (reference sequence). The CDR3 loop spans 16 amino acids. The junction had 5 bases not matched to a gene; V was cut back by 1 base and J by 1 base. The CDR3 is CASSIGGQGPSYEQYF. Written as DNA, the CDR3 is TGTGCCAGTAGTATAGGAGGACAGGGGCCTTCCTACGAGCAGTACTTC.